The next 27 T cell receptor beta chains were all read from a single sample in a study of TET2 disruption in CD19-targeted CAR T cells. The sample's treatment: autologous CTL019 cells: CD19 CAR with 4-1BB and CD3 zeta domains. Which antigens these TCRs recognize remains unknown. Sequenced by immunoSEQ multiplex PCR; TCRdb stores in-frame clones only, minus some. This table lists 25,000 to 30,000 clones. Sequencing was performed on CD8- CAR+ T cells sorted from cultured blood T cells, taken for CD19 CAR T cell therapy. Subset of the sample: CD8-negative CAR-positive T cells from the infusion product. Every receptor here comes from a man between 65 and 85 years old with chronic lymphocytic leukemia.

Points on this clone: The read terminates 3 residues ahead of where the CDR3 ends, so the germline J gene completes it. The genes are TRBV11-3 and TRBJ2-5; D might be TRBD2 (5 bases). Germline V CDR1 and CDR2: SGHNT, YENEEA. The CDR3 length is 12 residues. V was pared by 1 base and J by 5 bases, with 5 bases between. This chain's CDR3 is CASSLAGETQYF. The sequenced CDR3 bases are TGTGCCAGCAGCTTAGCGGGGGAGACC.

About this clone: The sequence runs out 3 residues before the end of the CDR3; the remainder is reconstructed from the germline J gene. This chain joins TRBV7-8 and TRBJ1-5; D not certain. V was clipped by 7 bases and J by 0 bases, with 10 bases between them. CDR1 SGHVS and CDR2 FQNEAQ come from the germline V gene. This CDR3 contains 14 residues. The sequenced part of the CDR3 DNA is TGTGCCAGCAACGACAAAGATAGCAATCAGCCC. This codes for CASNDKDSNQP. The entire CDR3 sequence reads CASNDKDSNQPQHF.

CDR3 in amino acids: CASSERRESYGQYF. Partial CDR3 DNA: TGTGCCAGCAGTGAACGGCGGGAGTCCTATGGT. The chain has TRBV6-1 and TRBJ2-4; 7 bases are shared with TRBD2. The read gets to within 3 residues of the CDR3 end, and the germline J gene fills in the rest. Germline V CDR1 and CDR2: MNHNS, SASEGT. CDR3 length equals 14 residues.

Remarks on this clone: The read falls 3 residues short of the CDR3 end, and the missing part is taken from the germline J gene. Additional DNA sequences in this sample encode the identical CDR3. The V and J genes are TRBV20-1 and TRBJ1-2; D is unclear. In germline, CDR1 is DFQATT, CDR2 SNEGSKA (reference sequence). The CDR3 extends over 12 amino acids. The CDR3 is CSAEAGFGGYTF. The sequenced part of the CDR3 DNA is TGCAGTGCCGAGGCGGGATTTGGAGGC.

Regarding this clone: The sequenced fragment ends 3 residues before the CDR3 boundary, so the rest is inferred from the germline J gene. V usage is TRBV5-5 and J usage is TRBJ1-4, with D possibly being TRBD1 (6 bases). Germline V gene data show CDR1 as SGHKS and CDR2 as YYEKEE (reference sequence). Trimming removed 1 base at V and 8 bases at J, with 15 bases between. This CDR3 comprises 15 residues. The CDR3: CASSLFGGEEEKLFF. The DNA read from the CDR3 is TGTGCCAGCAGCTTGTTTGGGGGCGAGGAGGAAAAA.

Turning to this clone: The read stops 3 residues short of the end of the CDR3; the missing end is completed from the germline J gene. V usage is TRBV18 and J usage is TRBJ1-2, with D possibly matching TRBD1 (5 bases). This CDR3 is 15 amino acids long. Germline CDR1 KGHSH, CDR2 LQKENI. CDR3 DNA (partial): TGTGCCAGCTCTCATACCGGGACTAGGGCCGCTGAC. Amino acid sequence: CASSHTGTRAAD. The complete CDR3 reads CASSHTGTRAADYTF. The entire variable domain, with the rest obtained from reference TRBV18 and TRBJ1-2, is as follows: NAGVMQNPRHLVRRRGQEARLRCSPMKGHSHVYWYRQLPEEGLKFMVYLQKENIIDESGMPKERFSAEFPKEGPSILRIQQVVRGDSAAYFCASSHTGTRAADYTFGSGTRLTVV.

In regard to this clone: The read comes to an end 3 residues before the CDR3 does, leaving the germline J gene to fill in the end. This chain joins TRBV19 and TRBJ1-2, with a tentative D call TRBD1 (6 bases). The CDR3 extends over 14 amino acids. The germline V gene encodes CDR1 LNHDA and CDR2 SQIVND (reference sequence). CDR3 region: CASSTPGHTDTYTF. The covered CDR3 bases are TGTGCCAGTAGTACGCCGGGACACACAGATACC.

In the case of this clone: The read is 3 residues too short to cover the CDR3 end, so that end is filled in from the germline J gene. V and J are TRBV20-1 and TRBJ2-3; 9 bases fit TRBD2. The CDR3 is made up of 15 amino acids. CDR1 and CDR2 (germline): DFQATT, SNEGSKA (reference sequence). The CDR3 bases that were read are TGCAGTGCCCCGGGAGGCGGGGGGGCCATAGAGACG. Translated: CSAPGGGGAIET. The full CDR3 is CSAPGGGGAIETQYF.

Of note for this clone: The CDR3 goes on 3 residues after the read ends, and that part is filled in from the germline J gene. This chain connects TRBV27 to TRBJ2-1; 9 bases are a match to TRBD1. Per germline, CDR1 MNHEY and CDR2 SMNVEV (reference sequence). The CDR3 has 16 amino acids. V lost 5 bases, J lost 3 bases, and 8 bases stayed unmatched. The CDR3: CASSPPGQGNYNEQFF. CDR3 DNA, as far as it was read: TGTGCCAGCAGTCCTCCGGGACAGGGAAACTACAATGAG.

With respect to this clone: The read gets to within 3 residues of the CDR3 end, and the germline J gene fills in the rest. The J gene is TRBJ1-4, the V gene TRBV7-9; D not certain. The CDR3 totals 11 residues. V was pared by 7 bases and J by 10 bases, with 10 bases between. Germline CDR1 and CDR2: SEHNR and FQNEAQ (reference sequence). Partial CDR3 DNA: TGTGCCAGCACCGAACTTGGAAAA. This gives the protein CASTELGK. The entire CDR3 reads CASTELGKLFF.

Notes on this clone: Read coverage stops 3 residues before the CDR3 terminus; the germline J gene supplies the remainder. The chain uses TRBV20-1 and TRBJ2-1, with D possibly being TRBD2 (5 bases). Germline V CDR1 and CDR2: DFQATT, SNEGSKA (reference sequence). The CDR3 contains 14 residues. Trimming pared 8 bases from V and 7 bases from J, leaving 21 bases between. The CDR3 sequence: CSSKAGGPGNEQFF. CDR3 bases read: TGCAGTTCAAAAGCAGGCGGGCCGGGGAATGAG.

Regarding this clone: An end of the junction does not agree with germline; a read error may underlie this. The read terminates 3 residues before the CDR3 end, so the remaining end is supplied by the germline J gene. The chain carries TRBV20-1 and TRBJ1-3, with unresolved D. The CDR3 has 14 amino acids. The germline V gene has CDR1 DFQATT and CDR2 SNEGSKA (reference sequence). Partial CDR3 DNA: TGCAGTGCCCCCGCCCAGGATGCTCGAAACACT. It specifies CSAPAQDARNT. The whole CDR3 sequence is CSAPAQDARNTIYF.

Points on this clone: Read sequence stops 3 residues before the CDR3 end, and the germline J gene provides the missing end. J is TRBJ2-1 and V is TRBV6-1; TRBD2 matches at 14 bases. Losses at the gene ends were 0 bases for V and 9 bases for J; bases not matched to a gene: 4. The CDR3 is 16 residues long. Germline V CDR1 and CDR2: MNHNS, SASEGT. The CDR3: CASSEANGLAGGEQFF. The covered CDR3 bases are TGTGCCAGCAGTGAAGCGAATGGACTAGCGGGGGGTGAG.

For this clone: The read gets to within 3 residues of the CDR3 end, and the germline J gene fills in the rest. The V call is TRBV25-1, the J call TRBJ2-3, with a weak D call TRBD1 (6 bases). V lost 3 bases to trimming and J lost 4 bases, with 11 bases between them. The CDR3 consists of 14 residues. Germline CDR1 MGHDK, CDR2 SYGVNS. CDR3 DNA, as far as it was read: TGTGCCAGCAGTGACACAGGGATAGCAGATACG. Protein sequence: CASSDTGIADT. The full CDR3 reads CASSDTGIADTQYF.

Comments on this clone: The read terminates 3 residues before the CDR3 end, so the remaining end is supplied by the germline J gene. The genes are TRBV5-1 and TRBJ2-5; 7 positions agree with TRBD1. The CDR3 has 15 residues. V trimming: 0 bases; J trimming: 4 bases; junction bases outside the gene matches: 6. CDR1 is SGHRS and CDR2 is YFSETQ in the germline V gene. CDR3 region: CASSLGQGMGETQYF. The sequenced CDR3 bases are TGCGCCAGCAGCTTGGGACAGGGCATGGGAGAGACC. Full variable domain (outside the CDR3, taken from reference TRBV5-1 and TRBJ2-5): KAGVTQTPRYLIKTRGQQVTLSCSPISGHRSVSWYQQTPGQGLQFLFEYFSETQRNKGNFPGRFSGRQFSNSRSEMNVSTLELGDSALYLCASSLGQGMGETQYFGPGTRLLVL.

The CDR3 spells CASSPDTQSEKLFF. The part of the CDR3 DNA that was read is TGTGCCAGCTCACCCGATACACAGAGCGAAAAA. The gene calls are TRBV18 and TRBJ1-4; unclear D gene. The read is 3 residues too short to cover the CDR3 end, so that end is filled in from the germline J gene. This CDR3 has 14 amino acids. Germline CDR1 and CDR2: KGHSH and LQKENI. Trimming left V 3 bases short and J 8 bases short, with 13 bases between.

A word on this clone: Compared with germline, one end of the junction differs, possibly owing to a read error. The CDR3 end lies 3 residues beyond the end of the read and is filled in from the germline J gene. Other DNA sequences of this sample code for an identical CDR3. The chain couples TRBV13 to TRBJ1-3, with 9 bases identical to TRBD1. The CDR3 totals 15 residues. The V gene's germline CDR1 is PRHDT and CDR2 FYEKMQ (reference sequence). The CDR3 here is CASSYDRGSGNTIYF. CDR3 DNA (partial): TGTGCCAGCAGCTACGACAGGGGGTCGGGAAACACT. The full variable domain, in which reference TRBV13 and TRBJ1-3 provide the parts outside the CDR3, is AAGVIQSPRHLIKEKRETATLKCYPIPRHDTVYWYQQGPGQDPQFLISFYEKMQSDKGSIPDRFSAQQFSDYHSELNMSSLELGDSALYFCASSYDRGSGNTIYFGEGSWLTVV.

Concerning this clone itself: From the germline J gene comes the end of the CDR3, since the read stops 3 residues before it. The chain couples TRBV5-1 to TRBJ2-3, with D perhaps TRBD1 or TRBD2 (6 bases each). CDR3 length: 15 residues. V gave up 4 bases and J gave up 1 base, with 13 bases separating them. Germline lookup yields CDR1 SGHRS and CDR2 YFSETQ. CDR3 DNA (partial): TGCGCCAGCAGCCTCAGGGGAGGAGGCACAGATACG. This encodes CASSLRGGGTDT. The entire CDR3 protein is CASSLRGGGTDTQYF.

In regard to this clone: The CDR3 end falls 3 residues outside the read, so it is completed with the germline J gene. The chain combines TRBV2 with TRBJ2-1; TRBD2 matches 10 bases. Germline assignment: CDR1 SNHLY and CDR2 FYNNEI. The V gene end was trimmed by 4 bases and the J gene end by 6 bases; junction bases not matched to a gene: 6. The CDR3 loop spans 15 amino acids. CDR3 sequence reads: CASSVERGGGNEQFF. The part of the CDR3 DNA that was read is TGTGCCAGCAGTGTAGAGCGGGGGGGCGGCAATGAG.

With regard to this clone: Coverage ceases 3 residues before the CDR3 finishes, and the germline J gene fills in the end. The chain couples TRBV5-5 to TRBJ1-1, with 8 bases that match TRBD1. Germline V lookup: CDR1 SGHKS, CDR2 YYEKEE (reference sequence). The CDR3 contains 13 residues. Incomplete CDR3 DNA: TGTGAGAGCAGGGGGCTAGGCGGTACTGAA. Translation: CESRGLGGTE. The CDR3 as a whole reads CESRGLGGTEAFF.

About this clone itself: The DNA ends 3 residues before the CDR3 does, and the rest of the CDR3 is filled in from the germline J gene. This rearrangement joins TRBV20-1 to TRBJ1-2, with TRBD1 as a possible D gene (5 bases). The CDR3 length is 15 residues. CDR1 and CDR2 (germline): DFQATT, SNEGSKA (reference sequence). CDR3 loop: CSADLGGQGSNDYTF. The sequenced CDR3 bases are TGCAGTGCAGACCTTGGCGGCCAGGGATCTAACGAC.

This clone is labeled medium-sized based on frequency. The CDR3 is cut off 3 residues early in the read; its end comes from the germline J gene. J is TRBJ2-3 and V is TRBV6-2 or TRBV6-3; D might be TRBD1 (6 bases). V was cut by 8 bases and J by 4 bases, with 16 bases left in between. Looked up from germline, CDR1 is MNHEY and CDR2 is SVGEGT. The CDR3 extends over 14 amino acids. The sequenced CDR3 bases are TGTGCCAGCTCGTCCGGGACACGGGCAGATACG. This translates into CASSSGTRADT. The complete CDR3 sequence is CASSSGTRADTQYF.

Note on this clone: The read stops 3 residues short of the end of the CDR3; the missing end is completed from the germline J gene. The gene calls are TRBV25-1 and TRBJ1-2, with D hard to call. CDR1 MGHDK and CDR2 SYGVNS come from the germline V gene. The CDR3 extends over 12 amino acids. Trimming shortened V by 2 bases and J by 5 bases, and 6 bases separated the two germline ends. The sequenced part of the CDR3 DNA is TGTGCCAGCAGTGAACAGAAGTATGGC. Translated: CASSEQKYG. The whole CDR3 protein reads CASSEQKYGYTF.

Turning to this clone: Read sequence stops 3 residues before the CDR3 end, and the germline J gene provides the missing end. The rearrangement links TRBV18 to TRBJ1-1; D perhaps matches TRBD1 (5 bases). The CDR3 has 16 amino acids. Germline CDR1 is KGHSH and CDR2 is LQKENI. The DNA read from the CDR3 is TGTGCCAGCTCACCGAAAGCGGGGGTCTTCACAGATACG. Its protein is CASSPKAGVFTDT. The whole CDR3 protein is CASSPKAGVFTDTAFF.

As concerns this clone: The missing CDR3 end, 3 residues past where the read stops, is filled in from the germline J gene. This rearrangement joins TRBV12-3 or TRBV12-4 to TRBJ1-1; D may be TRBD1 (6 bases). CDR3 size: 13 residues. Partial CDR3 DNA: TGTGCCAGCAGTGAGGCACAGGGATTTTAT. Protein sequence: CASSEAQGFY. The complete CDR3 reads CASSEAQGFYAFF.

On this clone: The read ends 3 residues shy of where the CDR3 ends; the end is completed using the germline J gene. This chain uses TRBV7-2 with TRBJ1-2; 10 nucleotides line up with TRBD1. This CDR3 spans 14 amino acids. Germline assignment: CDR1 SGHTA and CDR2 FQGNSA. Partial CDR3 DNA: TGTGCCAGCAGCTCCCGGACAGGGGGAAACGAC. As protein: CASSSRTGGND. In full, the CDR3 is CASSSRTGGNDYTF. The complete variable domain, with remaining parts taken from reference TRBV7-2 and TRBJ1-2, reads GAGVSQSPSNKVTEKGKDVELRCDPISGHTALYWYRQSLGQGLEFLIYFQGNSAPDKSGLPSDRFSAERTGGSVSTLTIQRTQQEDSAVYLCASSSRTGGNDYTFGSGTRLTVV.

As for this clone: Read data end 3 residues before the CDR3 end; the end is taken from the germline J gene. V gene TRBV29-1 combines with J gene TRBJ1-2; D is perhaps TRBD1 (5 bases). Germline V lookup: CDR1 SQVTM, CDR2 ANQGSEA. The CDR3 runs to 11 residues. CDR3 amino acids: CSGMSEGGYTF. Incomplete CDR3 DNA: TGCAGCGGGATGTCGGAGGGGGGC.